One and the same sample provided the 24 T cell receptor beta chains below, sequenced in a study of cytomegalovirus exposure and HLA in healthy donors. PCR amplification relied on 60 Vbeta primers (plus 13 Jbeta primers). TCRdb's table, derived via immunoSEQ multiplex PCR, lists solely in-frame clones and lacks some. The data show about 140,000 clones, with roughly 70% seen just once and about 3.9% held by the top ten. The sequenced material came from PBMCs. The receptors derive from a man between 45 and 60 years old in good health and CMV-seropositive.

The chain combines TRBV2 with TRBJ2-7; D might be TRBD1 (7 bases). V dropped 6 bases and J dropped 5 bases, with 14 bases sitting between them. Germline CDR1 reads SNHLY; CDR2 reads FYNNEI. The CDR3 totals 13 residues. DNA of the CDR3: TGTGCCAGCAGGACAGGGAGGTTCCACGAGCAGTACTTC. Protein: CASRTGRFHEQYF. The full variable domain, rest sourced from reference TRBV2 and TRBJ2-7, is EPEVTQTPSHQVTQMGQEVILRCVPISNHLYFYWYRQILGQKVEFLVSFYNNEISEKSEIFDDQFSVERPDGSNFTLKIRSTKLEDSAMYFCASRTGRFHEQYFGPGTRLTVT.

The V gene is TRBV27, the J gene TRBJ2-3; maybe TRBD1 (5 bases). V lost 1 base to trimming and J lost 4 bases, with 15 bases between them. Germline CDR1 MNHEY, CDR2 SMNVEV (reference sequence). The CDR3 has 16 amino acids. The CDR3 region is CASSLYAGMAPDTQYF. CDR3 coding DNA: TGTGCCAGCAGTTTATACGCAGGGATGGCCCCAGATACGCAGTATTTT.

The CDR3 protein is CASRAVTDTQYF. Here the CDR3 DNA reads TGTGCCAGCAGAGCTGTCACAGATACGCAGTATTTT. This sequence joins TRBV2 and TRBJ2-3; D is unclear. Germline V lookup: CDR1 SNHLY, CDR2 FYNNEI. The V and J ends lost 6 bases and 2 bases respectively, with 6 bases between them. This CDR3 contains 12 residues.

The chain is built from TRBV23-1 and TRBJ1-1; 7 positions agree with TRBD1. TRBV23-1 is noted as an ORF with a role that remains uncertain. Trimming took 4 bases from V and 0 from J; bases not matched to a gene: 11. This CDR3 spans 17 amino acids. CDR3: CASSRKGQEILNTEAFF. As DNA, the CDR3 is TGCGCCAGCAGTCGAAAAGGACAGGAGATACTGAACACTGAAGCTTTCTTT.

The chain carries TRBV18 and TRBJ2-3; the match to TRBD1 covers 7 bases. The V gene end was trimmed by 1 base and the J gene end by 1 base; junction bases not matched to a gene: 5. The germline gives CDR1 KGHSH, CDR2 LQKENI. The CDR3 is 16 residues long. In DNA form, the CDR3 reads TGTGCCAGCTCACCACGACAGGGATCACGCACAGATACGCAGTATTTT. It encodes CASSPRQGSRTDTQYF.

The chain recombines TRBV2 with TRBJ2-1, with 10 bases fitting TRBD2. V trimming: 5 bases; J trimming: 8 bases; junction bases outside the gene matches: 9. The germline V gene encodes CDR1 SNHLY and CDR2 FYNNEI. The length of the CDR3 is 15 residues. CDR3 protein: CASSPSGRAWDEQFF. CDR3 coding DNA: TGTGCCAGCAGTCCAAGCGGGAGGGCCTGGGATGAGCAGTTCTTC.

This clone was seen a handful of times. CDR3: CSVERTGGGRNTIYF. The CDR3 nucleotides read TGCAGCGTTGAACGTACAGGGGGGGGTCGGAACACCATATATTTT. This chain uses TRBV29-1 with TRBJ1-3; 8 bases align to TRBD1. The germline gives CDR1 SQVTM, CDR2 ANQGSEA. The ends lost 2 bases at V and 7 bases at J; junction bases unmatched: 10. This CDR3 is 15 amino acids long.

The rearrangement joins TRBV11-2 to TRBJ1-4; 7 positions agree with TRBD1. Trimming took 5 bases from V and 4 from J; bases not matched to a gene: 7. Per germline, CDR1 SGHAT and CDR2 FQNNGV. The CDR3 is 15 residues long. CDR3 bases: TGTGCCAGCAGCCCGCAGACAGGGCTTAATGAAAAACTGTTTTTT. It specifies CASSPQTGLNEKLFF.

The chain couples TRBV7-2 to TRBJ2-5, with TRBD2 matching over 14 bases. V was clipped by 4 bases and J by 2 bases; unmatched bases: 9. CDR3 size: 18 residues. Germline-derived CDR1 and CDR2 are SGHTA and FQGNSA. The CDR3 bases are TGTGCCAGCAGCTACGGGACTAGCGGGAGAAGACTTCAAGAGACCCAGTACTTC. It is translated as CASSYGTSGRRLQETQYF.

This clone was observed a handful of times. The V and J genes are TRBV19 and TRBJ2-7; TRBD1 agrees at 8 bases. This CDR3 has 14 amino acids. J lost 0 bases, V lost 4 bases, and 2 bases had no gene match. Germline V gives CDR1 LNHDA, CDR2 SQIVND (reference sequence). The CDR3 nucleotides are TGTGCCAGTAGTAGACAGGGGTCCTCCTACGAGCAGTACTTC. Amino acids: CASSRQGSSYEQYF.

The chain combines TRBV7-8 with TRBJ2-1, with a possible D match to TRBD1 (7 bases). The CDR3 loop spans 14 amino acids. Germline assignment: CDR1 SGHVS and CDR2 FQNEAQ. The CDR3 sequence is CAGGGSGSYNEQFF. The CDR3 bases are TGTGCAGGAGGGGGCTCAGGGTCCTACAATGAGCAGTTCTTC.

This chain uses TRBV29-1 with TRBJ2-1; TRBD2 agrees at 11 bases. The CDR3 has 13 residues. V trimming: 6 bases; J trimming: 5 bases; junction bases outside the gene matches: 3. CDR1 is SQVTM and CDR2 is ANQGSEA in the germline V gene. In nucleotides, the CDR3 is TGCAGCGTACATAGCGGGGGGGACAATGAGCAGTTCTTC. This encodes CSVHSGGDNEQFF.

The V gene is TRBV5-1, the J gene TRBJ1-2, with D tentatively TRBD1 (6 bases). CDR3 length equals 14 residues. CDR1 SGHRS and CDR2 YFSETQ come from the germline V gene. V shed 2 bases and J shed 5 bases, with 13 bases lying between them. As DNA, the CDR3 is TGCGCCAGCAGCTTTGGGGAAGGGGGATATGGCTACACCTTC. It specifies CASSFGEGGYGYTF.

V is TRBV7-2 and J is TRBJ1-1; D is uncertain. Trimming shortened V by 3 bases and J by 1 base, and 6 bases separated the two germline ends. Germline CDR1 reads SGHTA; CDR2 reads FQGNSA. There are 13 residues in the CDR3. The CDR3: CASSFRGNTEAFF. The DNA of the CDR3 is TGTGCCAGCAGCTTCCGGGGGAACACTGAAGCTTTCTTT.

The V and J genes are TRBV10-3 and TRBJ2-5, with 8 bases that match TRBD1. The CDR3 runs 14 residues. The germline V gene has CDR1 ENHRY and CDR2 SYGVKD. After removal of 10 bases from V and 0 bases from J, the junction contained 7 bases not matched to a gene. In DNA form, the CDR3 reads TGTGCCACTTCGGGACAGGAGGACCAAGAGACCCAGTACTTC. Its translation: CATSGQEDQETQYF.

This clone has only one observation. The chain recombines TRBV19 with TRBJ1-2; D is perhaps TRBD1 (6 bases). This CDR3 contains 13 residues. Germline V gene sequence: CDR1 LNHDA, CDR2 SQIVND (reference sequence). V lost 7 bases, J lost 7 bases, and 16 bases lay in between. This chain's CDR3 is CASTPGGPRGYTF. CDR3 nucleotide sequence: TGTGCCAGTACACCCGGGGGGCCTCGTGGCTACACCTTC.

This clone is medium-sized within its sample. The gene calls are TRBV4-2 and TRBJ1-4; tentatively, D is TRBD1 (6 bases). The V gene's germline CDR1 is LGHNA and CDR2 YNFKEQ. Trimming took 1 base from V and 0 from J, leaving 12 bases between them. The CDR3 is 17 amino acids. This CDR3 reads CASSQGRTAATNEKLFF. The CDR3 DNA follows: TGTGCCAGCAGCCAAGGAAGGACAGCTGCAACTAATGAAAAACTGTTTTTT.

This chain connects TRBV5-5 to TRBJ2-5; TRBD2 matches 14 bases. The V segment lost 4 bases and the J segment 5 bases; nucleotides outside the gene matches: 7. Germline values: CDR1 SGHKS, CDR2 YYEKEE (reference sequence). This CDR3 region has 16 residues. CDR3 nucleotide sequence: TGTGCCAGCAGCAGCGGACTAGCGGGGGGAACGGAGACCCAGTACTTC. This gives the protein CASSSGLAGGTETQYF.

This rearrangement joins TRBV7-2 to TRBJ2-1; TRBD2 matches 7 bases. V lost 6 bases and J lost 6; bases outside the gene matches: 8. CDR1 is SGHTA, CDR2 FQGNSA, per germline. The CDR3 sequence is 14 residues long. As DNA, the CDR3 is TGTGCCAGCAGGCGGGAGCGGAGCGCCAATGAGCAGTTCTTC. Amino acids: CASRRERSANEQFF.

The rearrangement joins TRBV7-6 to TRBJ2-2; TRBD1 might be the D (6 bases). Germline V gene data show CDR1 as SGHVS and CDR2 as FNYEAQ. V lost 2 bases, J lost 3 bases, and 7 bases lay in between. This CDR3 region has 14 residues. In DNA, the CDR3 is TGTGCCAGCAGCTTACGGACAGACACCGGGGAGCTGTTTTTT. Translating gives CASSLRTDTGELFF. The full variable domain, in which reference TRBV7-6 and TRBJ2-2 provide the parts outside the CDR3, is GAGVSQSPRYKVTKRGQDVALRCDPISGHVSLYWYRQALGQGPEFLTYFNYEAQQDKSGLPNDRFSAERPEGSISTLTIQRTEQRDSAMYRCASSLRTDTGELFFGEGSRLTVL.

This clone appeared a single time. The chain recombines TRBV6-6 with TRBJ2-3, with 8 positions matching TRBD1. The CDR3 spans 12 residues. CDR1 is MNHNY, CDR2 SVGAGI, per germline (reference sequence). V was pared by 8 bases and J by 12 bases, with 10 bases of the junction left unmatched. DNA for the CDR3: TGTGCCAGCTCTTGGACAGGGCAATTTCAGTATTTT. It encodes CASSWTGQFQYF.

The rearrangement joins TRBV6-5 to TRBJ1-2; the match to TRBD1 covers 8 bases. With V trimmed by 4 bases and J by 6 bases, 7 bases remained unmatched. This CDR3 is 14 amino acids long. Germline CDR1 is MNHEY and CDR2 is SVGAGI. The CDR3 region has the DNA TGTGCCAGCAGTTGGGTGGGACAGGAGAATGGCTACACCTTC. Amino acid sequence: CASSWVGQENGYTF.

This chain links TRBV7-9 with TRBJ2-5, with D unclear. Between the trimmed V and J ends, which lost 7 bases and 5 bases, there was a span of 8 bases. This CDR3 has 11 amino acids. Per germline, CDR1 SEHNR and CDR2 FQNEAQ (reference sequence). The CDR3 DNA reads as TGTGCCAGCAACGTTGAGGAGACCCAGTACTTC. This gives the protein CASNVEETQYF.

The rearrangement links TRBV29-1 to TRBJ2-7; 8 bases agree with TRBD1. This CDR3 is built from 16 residues. Germline CDR1 and CDR2: SQVTM and ANQGSEA. Germline trimming cut 4 bases from V and 7 bases from J; bases unmatched to any gene: 18. This CDR3 is CSVGWTGQFLTFEQYF. In DNA, the CDR3 is TGCAGCGTTGGATGGACAGGGCAATTTTTGACGTTTGAGCAGTACTTC.